This TCR beta chain comes out of a study of cytomegalovirus exposure and HLA in healthy donors. Study background: The platform used for the 120 validation repertoires matched that of the roughly 700 first-cohort repertoires, a later analysis reported. Findings and limits, study-wide: In vitro checks showed that a few CMV-associated chains really do target CMV antigens. Most TCRs appeared rarely, but some public TCRs recurred in many donors.

Comments on this clone: Its antigen is not identified.

Germline loops: CDR1 SGHRS, CDR2 YFSETQ. The V and J ends lost 2 bases and 7 bases, in that order; junction bases with no gene match: 8. The CDR3 loop spans 15 amino acids. Assay: immunoSEQ multiplex PCR; the TCRdb copy retains only in-frame clones and omits some. The sample has under 250,000 clones; around 78% are singletons. Separate from the 666-subject first cohort, the roughly 120-subject validation cohort was the one that the donors belonged to. This TCR came from a young woman in good health and CMV-seronegative. V usage is TRBV5-1 and J usage is TRBJ1-2, with TRBD1 matching 10 bases. Sequenced input: PBMCs. In nucleotides, the CDR3 is TGCGCCAGCAGCTTAGGGACAGGGGTTTCGGCTGGCTACACCTTC. Translation: CASSLGTGVSAGYTF.